These T cell receptor beta chains were read from a single sample in a study of control samples from healthy donors and cancer patients. Clones were sequenced by immunoSEQ multiplex PCR, and TCRdb holds only the in-frame ones, with some missing. Here the sample spans roughly 100,000 clones, roughly four fifths being singletons. The specimen was blood. The source is a woman aged 45-65 years in good health. CDR3s include the opening cysteine and the closing phenylalanine or tryptophan. D genes are given only for firm matches. Size is stated for part of the rows, as once, few or many counts, or as a class when the clone is expanded.

v_call,d_call,j_call,clone_size,cdr3_nt,cdr3_aa
TRBV6-5,-,TRBJ1-4,-,TGTGCCAGCAGTTCTGATTTGGGGTGGACTAATGAAAAACTGTTTTTT,CASSSDLGWTNEKLFF
TRBV11-3,TRBD1,TRBJ2-2,-,TGTGCCAGCAGCGTACCGGGACAGGGAAGAACCGGGGAGCTGTTTTTT,CASSVPGQGRTGELFF
TRBV11-2,-,TRBJ2-2,few,TGTGCCAGCAGCTTAATTAGTCCCGCGAACACCGGGGAGCTGTTTTTT,CASSLISPANTGELFF
TRBV29-1,-,TRBJ2-6,-,TGCAGCGTTGAAGGGGAGGCCGTGGGCTCTGGGGCCAACGTCCTGACTTTC,CSVEGEAVGSGANVLTF
TRBV6-4,TRBD1,TRBJ1-2,-,TGTGCCAGCACCATGGACCCGACAGGGCTAATGGCTGGCTACACCTTC,CASTMDPTGLMAGYTF
TRBV9,TRBD2,TRBJ2-1,once,TGTGCCAGCAGCGTCACACCAGGGAGCGGGGGAACCTACAATGAGCAGTTCTTC,CASSVTPGSGGTYNEQFF
TRBV6-5,-,TRBJ1-1,few,TGTGCCAGCAGTTCGTCAGGGAACACTGAAGCTTTCTTT,CASSSSGNTEAFF
TRBV11-3,-,TRBJ1-1,-,TGTGCCAGCAGCTCCCTAACCACTGAAGCTTTCTTT,CASSSLTTEAFF
TRBV2,TRBD2,TRBJ2-6,-,TGTGCCAGCAGCGGGACTAGCGGGATTAGTGGGGCCAACGTCCTGACTTTC,CASSGTSGISGANVLTF
TRBV2,-,TRBJ2-2,-,TGTGCCAGCAGTGAAATCTGGGACGGTACCGGGGAGCTGTTTTTT,CASSEIWDGTGELFF
TRBV6-1,TRBD2,TRBJ2-5,-,TGTGCCAGCAGTGAAGGGACTAGCTCTGAGACCCAGTACTTC,CASSEGTSSETQYF
TRBV29-1,-,TRBJ1-2,-,TGCAGCGTTGTAGAGAACTATGGCTACACCTTC,CSVVENYGYTF
TRBV5-1,-,TRBJ1-4,-,TGCGCCAGCAGCTTACGGTTCGAGGATGAAAAACTGTTTTTT,CASSLRFEDEKLFF
TRBV4-1,-,TRBJ2-1,-,TGCGCCAGCAGCCAGGGAGCAGGCAATGAGCAGTTCTTC,CASSQGAGNEQFF
TRBV7-8,-,TRBJ1-1,-,TGTGCCAGCAGCTTAACCCAGGGTGAGAACACTGAAGCTTTCTTT,CASSLTQGENTEAFF
TRBV19,-,TRBJ1-5,-,TGTGCCAGTACCTTTTCCCTTATAAGTCAGCCCCAGCATTTT,CASTFSLISQPQHF
TRBV3-1/TRBV3-2,TRBD1,TRBJ1-1,-,TGTGCCAGCAGGACAGGGGGGCGAAAAACTGAAGCTTTCTTT,CASRTGGRKTEAFF
TRBV4-3,-,TRBJ1-4,-,TGCGCCAGCAGCCAAGGATCCGGGAAACTGTTTTTT,CASSQGSGKLFF
TRBV5-1,TRBD1,TRBJ2-7,once,TGCGCCAGCAGCCCCGTCCCGGGACAGGGCTTGGGGCTCTACGAGCAGTACTTC,CASSPVPGQGLGLYEQYF
TRBV9,-,TRBJ2-3,-,TGTGCCAGCAGCTCGCGGGACGTCCAAGATACGCAGTATTTT,CASSSRDVQDTQYF
TRBV11-2,-,TRBJ2-7,-,TGTGCCAGCAGCGGGGGACCCCCAAGGGGCTACGAGCAGTACTTC,CASSGGPPRGYEQYF
TRBV2,-,TRBJ2-6,-,TGTGCCAGCTCACCGGGGATTCTAAGCTCTGGGGCCAACGTCCTGACTTTC,CASSPGILSSGANVLTF
TRBV2,-,TRBJ2-5,-,TGTGCCAGCAGTGACGGGGGGCGGGAGACCCAGTACTTC,CASSDGGRETQYF
TRBV10-3,-,TRBJ2-7,once,TGTGCCATCAGGGGGGGGGTCCAGGGGAGCGCCTACGAGCAGTACTTC,CAIRGGVQGSAYEQYF
TRBV6-6,TRBD2,TRBJ2-5,-,TGTGCCAGCAAGGGGTTACTAGCGCTTCAAGAGACCCAGTACTTC,CASKGLLALQETQYF
TRBV3-1/TRBV3-2,-,TRBJ2-7,-,TGTGCCAGCAGCCAAGGCAGGGTCCACGAGCAGTACTTC,CASSQGRVHEQYF
TRBV6-5,TRBD1,TRBJ1-4,-,TGTGCCAGCCACAGGGACAGAAATGAAAAACTGTTTTTT,CASHRDRNEKLFF
TRBV6-6,-,TRBJ1-1,-,TGTGCCAGCAGTTTTCGGGGGGCCGCTGAAGCTTTCTTT,CASSFRGAAEAFF
TRBV28,-,TRBJ2-7,-,TGTGCCAGCAGTAAGACGGGACACTCCTACGAGCAGTACTTC,CASSKTGHSYEQYF
TRBV11-3,-,TRBJ2-7,-,TGTGCCAGCGCAGAGGGGGGGCCGTTCTACGAGCAGTACTTC,CASAEGGPFYEQYF
TRBV9,TRBD2,TRBJ2-7,-,TGTGCCAGCAGCGTTGGACTAGCGACCTACGAGCAGTACTTC,CASSVGLATYEQYF
TRBV29-1,-,TRBJ2-2,-,TGCAGCGTTGAAGATCAAGCGCGGGGTAACACCGGGGAGCTGTTTTTT,CSVEDQARGNTGELFF
TRBV29-1,-,TRBJ1-4,-,TGCAGCGCCGGGGTCAGTAATAATGAAAAACTGTTTTTT,CSAGVSNNEKLFF
TRBV18,-,TRBJ1-3,-,TGTGCCAGCTCACCGGGCGGGGAAGGAAACACCATATATTTT,CASSPGGEGNTIYF
TRBV23-1,TRBD1,TRBJ1-2,-,TGCGCCAGCAGTCAATTTTCCAAAGAGGACAGGGGGAATGGCTACACCTTC,CASSQFSKEDRGNGYTF
TRBV7-2,-,TRBJ2-5,-,TGTGCCAGCAGCTTATCAGTCCAGAGCCAAGAGACCCAGTACTTC,CASSLSVQSQETQYF
TRBV28,-,TRBJ2-3,-,TGTGCCAGCAGTGGGGCAAGTGTTTTGAGAACAGATACGCAGTATTTT,CASSGASVLRTDTQYF
TRBV2,TRBD1,TRBJ2-7,-,TGTGCCAGCAGTAAAGGACAGGGCCCCTACGAGCAGTACTTC,CASSKGQGPYEQYF
TRBV5-4,-,TRBJ1-6,-,TGTGCCAGCAGCCAGGACAGCATGGGCTCCTATAATTCACCCCTCCACTTT,CASSQDSMGSYNSPLHF
TRBV19,-,TRBJ1-1,-,TGTGCCAGTAGTATTGGCGCGGAGAACACTGAAGCTTTCTTT,CASSIGAENTEAFF
TRBV7-9,-,TRBJ2-1,-,TGTGCCAGCAGCTTAGCTAGCGGCGAGCAGTTCTTC,CASSLASGEQFF
TRBV29-1,-,TRBJ2-5,-,TGCAGCGTTGAAGCAATAGTCAACCAAGAGACCCAGTACTTC,CSVEAIVNQETQYF
TRBV2,-,TRBJ2-1,-,TGTGCCAGCAATATGCGGGCTGACTCCTACAATGAGCAGTTCTTC,CASNMRADSYNEQFF
TRBV20-1,-,TRBJ1-2,-,TGCAGTGCTAGTACTCCCCTGGGGTATGGCTACACCTTC,CSASTPLGYGYTF
TRBV5-4,-,TRBJ2-7,-,TGTGCCAGCAGCTACGGGACTCCCCCCTACGAGCAGTACTTC,CASSYGTPPYEQYF
TRBV7-9,-,TRBJ2-2,-,TGTGCCAGCAGCCATAGCAGGACAACCGGGGAGCTGTTTTTT,CASSHSRTTGELFF
TRBV7-2,TRBD1,TRBJ1-5,-,TGTGCCAGCAGCTTGGACAGGGACCAGCCCCAGCATTTT,CASSLDRDQPQHF
TRBV19,TRBD1,TRBJ2-2,-,TGTGCCAGCCAACAAGAACATGGGACAGGGGCCGGGGAGCTGTTTTTT,CASQQEHGTGAGELFF
TRBV2,-,TRBJ2-5,-,TGTGCCAGCAGGCGAAGAGGGGCGGAGCGGGAGACCCAGTACTTC,CASRRRGAERETQYF
TRBV12-3/TRBV12-4,-,TRBJ2-1,once,TGTGCCAGCAGTCCCGACGTAGGAATCGGTCTGTTCTTC,CASSPDVGIGLFF
TRBV11-3,-,TRBJ1-1,-,TGTGCCAGCAGCCCGACAGGAGTGAACACTGAAGCTTTCTTT,CASSPTGVNTEAFF
TRBV14,-,TRBJ2-7,few,TGTGCCAGCAGCCACATGATGGGGGAGCAGTACTTC,CASSHMMGEQYF
TRBV28,TRBD1,TRBJ1-4,few,TGTGCCAGCAGATCTGACAGGGGTGGGGAAAAACTGTTTTTT,CASRSDRGGEKLFF